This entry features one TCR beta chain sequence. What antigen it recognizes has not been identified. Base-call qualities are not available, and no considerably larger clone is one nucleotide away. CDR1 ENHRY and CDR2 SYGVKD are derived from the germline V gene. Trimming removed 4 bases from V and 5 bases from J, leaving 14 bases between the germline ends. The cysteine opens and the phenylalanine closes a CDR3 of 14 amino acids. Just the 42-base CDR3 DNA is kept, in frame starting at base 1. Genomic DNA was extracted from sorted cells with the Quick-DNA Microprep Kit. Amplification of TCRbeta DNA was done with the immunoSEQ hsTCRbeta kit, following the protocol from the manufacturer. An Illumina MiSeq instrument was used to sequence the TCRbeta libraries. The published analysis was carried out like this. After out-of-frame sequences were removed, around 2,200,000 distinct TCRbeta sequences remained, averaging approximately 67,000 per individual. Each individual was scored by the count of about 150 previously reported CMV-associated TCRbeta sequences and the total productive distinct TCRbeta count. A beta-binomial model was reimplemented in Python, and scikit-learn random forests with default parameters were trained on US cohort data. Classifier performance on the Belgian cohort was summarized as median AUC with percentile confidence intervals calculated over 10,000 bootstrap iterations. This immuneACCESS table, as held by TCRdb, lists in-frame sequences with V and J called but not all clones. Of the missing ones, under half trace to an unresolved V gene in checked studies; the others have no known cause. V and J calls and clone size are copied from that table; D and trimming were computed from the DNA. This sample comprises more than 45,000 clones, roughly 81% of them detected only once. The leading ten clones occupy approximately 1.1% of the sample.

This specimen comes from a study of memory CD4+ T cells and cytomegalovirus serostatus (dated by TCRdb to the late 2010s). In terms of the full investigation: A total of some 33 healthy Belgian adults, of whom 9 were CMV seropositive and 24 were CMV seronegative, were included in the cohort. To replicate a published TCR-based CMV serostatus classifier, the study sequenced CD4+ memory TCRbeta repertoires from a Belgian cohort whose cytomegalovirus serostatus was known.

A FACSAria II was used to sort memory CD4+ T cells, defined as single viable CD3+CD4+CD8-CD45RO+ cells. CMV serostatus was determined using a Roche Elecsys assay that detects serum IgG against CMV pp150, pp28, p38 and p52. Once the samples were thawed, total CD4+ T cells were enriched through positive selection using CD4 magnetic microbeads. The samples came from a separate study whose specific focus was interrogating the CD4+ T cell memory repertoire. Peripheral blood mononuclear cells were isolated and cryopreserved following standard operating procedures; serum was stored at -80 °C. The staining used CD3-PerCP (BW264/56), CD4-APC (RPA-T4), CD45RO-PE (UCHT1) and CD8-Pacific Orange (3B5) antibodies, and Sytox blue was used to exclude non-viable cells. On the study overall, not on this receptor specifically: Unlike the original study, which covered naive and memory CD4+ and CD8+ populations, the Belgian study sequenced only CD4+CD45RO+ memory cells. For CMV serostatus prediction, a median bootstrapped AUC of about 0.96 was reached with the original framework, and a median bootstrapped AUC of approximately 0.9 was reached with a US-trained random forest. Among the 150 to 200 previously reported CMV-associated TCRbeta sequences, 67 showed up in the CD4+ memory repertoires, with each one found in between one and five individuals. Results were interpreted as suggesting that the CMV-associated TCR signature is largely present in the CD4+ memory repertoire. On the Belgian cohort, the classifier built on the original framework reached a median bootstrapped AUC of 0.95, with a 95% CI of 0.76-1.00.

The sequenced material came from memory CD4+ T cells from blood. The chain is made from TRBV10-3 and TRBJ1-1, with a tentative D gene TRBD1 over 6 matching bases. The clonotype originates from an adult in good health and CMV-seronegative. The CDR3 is CAISGPGVGTEAFF. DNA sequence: TGTGCCATCAGTGGGCCAGGGGTTGGAACTGAAGCTTTCTTT.